This is a list of T cell receptor beta chains from one sample in a study of Ad26.COV2.S vaccination and SARS-CoV-2 variants. Sequencing used immunoSEQ multiplex PCR; TCRdb keeps in-frame clones, though not all of them. The sample comprises a few hundred thousand clones, 83% of which are singletons, and about 7.4% rests with the top ten. The sample here was peripheral blood, taken in a trial of Ad26.COV2.S vaccine versus placebo. The receptors were sampled from a person between 18 and 60 years old who received the Ad26.COV2.S COVID-19 vaccine or a placebo. CDR3s include the opening cysteine and the closing phenylalanine or tryptophan. The D gene is left open where the match is weak. Only some rows state a clone size, as once, few, many or a class for expanded clones.

clone_size	d_call	j_call	v_call	cdr3_aa	cdr3_nt
-	-	TRBJ2-5	TRBV9	CASSAEGGTPTAETQYF	TGTGCCAGCAGCGCAGAGGGGGGGACTCCCACCGCAGAGACCCAGTACTTC
-	-	TRBJ1-2	TRBV29-1	CSVLDERDLTF	TGCAGCGTTCTTGATGAGAGGGATTTAACCTTC
-	-	TRBJ2-2	TRBV4-1	CASSPHGQGGTGELFF	TGCGCCAGCAGCCCCCACGGACAGGGAGGGACCGGGGAGCTGTTTTTT
-	-	TRBJ2-1	TRBV9	CASSAHSGPGNEQFF	TGTGCCAGCAGCGCCCATAGCGGCCCGGGCAATGAGCAGTTCTTC
-	-	TRBJ2-4	TRBV6-1	CASSERASRAKNIQYF	TGTGCCAGCAGTGAACGTGCCAGTCGGGCCAAAAACATTCAGTACTTC
-	-	TRBJ2-7	TRBV27	CASSFLQGYEQYF	TGTGCCAGCAGTTTCTTACAGGGTTACGAGCAGTACTTC
-	-	TRBJ1-1	TRBV5-1	CASSSQGPGGEAFF	TGCGCCAGCAGCTCACAGGGTCCTGGGGGTGAAGCTTTCTTT
-	TRBD1	TRBJ2-4	TRBV3-1/TRBV3-2	CASSRTGGSIQYF	TGTGCCAGCAGCCGGACAGGGGGTAGCATTCAGTACTTC
-	-	TRBJ2-7	TRBV7-6	CASSGGIGSAYEQYF	TGTGCCAGCAGCGGGGGCATCGGATCTGCCTACGAGCAGTACTTC
-	-	TRBJ1-1	TRBV7-8	CASSHQAVWGETEAFF	TGTGCCAGCAGCCACCAAGCGGTTTGGGGGGAAACTGAAGCTTTCTTT
-	-	TRBJ2-5	TRBV6-6	CASSYTHSGETQYF	TGTGCCAGCAGTTACACGCACTCCGGAGAGACCCAGTACTTC
-	TRBD1	TRBJ2-3	TRBV5-1	CASSPDGQGRGDTQYF	TGCGCCAGCAGCCCGGATGGACAGGGAAGGGGAGATACGCAGTATTTT
-	-	TRBJ2-2	TRBV24-1	CATSDGPLRTGELFF	TGTGCCACCAGTGACGGCCCTCTAAGAACCGGGGAGCTGTTTTTT
-	-	TRBJ2-7	TRBV19	CASSMRYTYEQYF	TGTGCCAGTAGTATGAGGTATACCTACGAGCAGTACTTC
medium-sized	-	TRBJ1-2	TRBV6-2/TRBV6-3	CASSYRDNYGYTF	TGTGCCAGCAGTTACCGGGACAACTATGGCTACACCTTC
-	-	TRBJ2-7	TRBV5-1	CASSSGPPLYEQYF	TGCGCCAGCAGCTCCGGACCGCCACTCTACGAGCAGTACTTC
-	-	TRBJ2-3	TRBV2	CASSGGAVPQTQYF	TGTGCCAGCAGTGGTGGGGCGGTACCCCAGACGCAGTATTTT
-	-	TRBJ1-2	TRBV11-3	CAGRRGYGYTF	TGTGCCGGCCGGAGAGGATATGGCTACACCTTC
-	-	TRBJ2-5	TRBV5-1	CASSLFQAGETQYF	TGCGCCAGCAGCTTGTTTCAGGCCGGAGAGACCCAGTACTTC
-	-	TRBJ2-5	TRBV5-6	CASNELGLGETQYF	TGTGCCAGCAACGAACTCGGGTTAGGGGAGACCCAGTACTTC
-	-	TRBJ2-5	TRBV7-3	CASSLVGSYQETQYF	TGTGCCAGCAGCTTAGTGGGGAGTTACCAAGAGACCCAGTACTTC
-	TRBD2	TRBJ2-7	TRBV11-2	CASTLGRGSGRFYEQYF	TGTGCCAGCACCTTAGGGCGCGGTAGCGGGAGATTCTACGAGCAGTACTTC
once	-	TRBJ1-1	TRBV5-1	CASSWGSYANTEAFF	TGCGCCAGCAGCTGGGGAAGTTATGCGAACACTGAAGCTTTCTTT
-	TRBD2	TRBJ2-1	TRBV4-2	CASSQDPAGRPHNEQFF	TGTGCCAGCAGCCAAGATCCAGCGGGAAGACCCCACAATGAGCAGTTCTTC
-	-	TRBJ1-1	TRBV3-1/TRBV3-2	CASRRNLGKAFF	TGTGCCAGCAGAAGAAACCTCGGAAAAGCTTTCTTT
-	-	TRBJ1-1	TRBV7-6	CASSPYGTEAFF	TGTGCCAGCAGCCCCTATGGCACTGAAGCTTTCTTT
-	TRBD2	TRBJ2-1	TRBV9	CASSVAIGGSTYNEQFF	TGTGCCAGCAGCGTAGCTATAGGCGGGAGTACTTACAATGAGCAGTTCTTC
-	TRBD1	TRBJ2-5	TRBV6-5	CASSQTGLQETQYF	TGTGCCAGCAGCCAGACAGGGCTCCAAGAGACCCAGTACTTC
few	-	TRBJ2-1	TRBV5-6	CAVGGRLSYNEQFF	TGTGCCGTGGGTGGCAGACTTTCCTACAATGAGCAGTTCTTC
once	-	TRBJ2-2	TRBV9	CASSPIGWAGELFF	TGTGCCAGCAGCCCGATCGGGTGGGCCGGGGAGCTGTTTTTT
once	TRBD1	TRBJ2-7	TRBV7-2	CASSLSGTGTYEQYF	TGTGCCAGCAGCTTATCCGGGACAGGGACCTACGAGCAGTACTTC
-	TRBD1	TRBJ2-7	TRBV6-6	CASRYQPGGEQYF	TGTGCCAGCAGGTACCAGCCAGGGGGCGAGCAGTACTTC
-	-	TRBJ2-7	TRBV11-3	CASSLGLQGISYEQYF	TGTGCCAGCAGCTTAGGCTTGCAGGGGATCTCCTACGAGCAGTACTTC
-	TRBD1	TRBJ2-7	TRBV13	CASSLPRTGDYEQYF	TGTGCCAGCAGCCTTCCCAGGACAGGAGACTACGAGCAGTACTTC
-	-	TRBJ2-7	TRBV7-9	CATSRGTYEQYF	TGTGCCACCTCTCGAGGTACCTACGAGCAGTACTTC
few	-	TRBJ1-2	TRBV18	CASSPREGPRNYGYTF	TGTGCCAGCTCACCTCGGGAGGGACCTCGAAACTATGGCTACACCTTC
-	-	TRBJ1-2	TRBV2	CASMRVFNYGYTF	TGTGCCAGCATGAGGGTTTTTAACTATGGCTACACCTTC
-	TRBD1	TRBJ2-6	TRBV7-3	CASSHPTGTGGRSGANVLTF	TGTGCCAGCAGTCACCCAACCGGGACAGGGGGCAGGTCTGGGGCCAACGTCCTGACTTTC
-	-	TRBJ1-4	TRBV5-4	CASSPGPFYEKLFF	TGTGCCAGCAGCCCAGGGCCTTTTTATGAAAAACTGTTTTTT
-	TRBD1	TRBJ1-1	TRBV5-5	CASSSGGARTEAFF	TGTGCCAGCAGCTCAGGGGGCGCCCGAACTGAAGCTTTCTTT
-	TRBD1	TRBJ1-2	TRBV30	CAWSVKQGKPYTF	TGTGCCTGGAGTGTAAAACAGGGGAAACCCTACACCTTC
-	TRBD1	TRBJ1-2	TRBV5-1	CASSLSRTGTNYGYTF	TGCGCCAGCAGCTTGTCAAGGACAGGGACTAACTATGGCTACACCTTC
-	-	TRBJ2-3	TRBV2	CASSSDNTDTQYF	TGTGCCAGCAGTTCGGACAACACAGATACGCAGTATTTT
-	-	TRBJ1-2	TRBV6-8	CAAPWGSYGYTF	TGTGCCGCGCCGTGGGGGAGCTATGGCTACACCTTC
-	-	TRBJ1-1	TRBV5-5	CASSLVLGTPNTEAFF	TGTGCCAGCAGCTTGGTTTTGGGCACTCCGAACACTGAAGCTTTCTTT
-	-	TRBJ1-6	TRBV7-2	CASSLAGFVNSPLHF	TGTGCCAGCAGCTTAGCGGGTTTTGTGAATTCACCCCTCCACTTT
few	-	TRBJ1-3	TRBV28	CASSLNRNTIYF	TGTGCCAGCAGCCTCAACAGAAACACCATATATTTT
-	-	TRBJ2-7	TRBV15	CATSRDRAGYEQYF	TGTGCCACCAGCAGAGATCGGGCAGGCTACGAGCAGTACTTC
-	-	TRBJ1-2	TRBV5-4	CASSPDSNYGYTF	TGTGCCAGCAGCCCCGACAGTAACTATGGCTACACCTTC
-	TRBD2	TRBJ2-1	TRBV4-1	CASSLGLVVNREQFF	TGCGCCAGCAGCCTGGGACTAGTTGTAAACCGTGAGCAGTTCTTC
-	-	TRBJ2-7	TRBV18	CASSTGGLPYEQYF	TGTGCCAGCTCAACTGGGGGGCTCCCCTACGAGCAGTACTTC
-	-	TRBJ2-7	TRBV16	CASSQGRVREQYF	TGTGCCAGCAGCCAAGGTCGGGTAAGGGAGCAGTACTTC
-	TRBD1	TRBJ1-2	TRBV2	CASGTGRSEGYTF	TGTGCCAGTGGGACAGGCCGGTCAGAAGGCTACACCTTC